This T cell receptor beta chain is drawn from a study of cytomegalovirus exposure and HLA in healthy donors. Across the whole study: The study's early data release held about 77 million unique TCRs from HLA-typed donors.

Healthy individuals who donated bone marrow served as the donors. V shed 1 base, J shed 0 bases, and the junction held 7 bases outside the gene matches. The CDR3 is made up of 17 amino acids. Germline CDR1 reads MGHRA; CDR2 reads YSYEKL. In regard to this clone: Its antigen is unidentified.

The PCR had 60 Vbeta and 13 Jbeta primers. TCRdb's copy holds only in-frame clones and misses some; the assay was immunoSEQ multiplex PCR. The table records about 100,000 clones, roughly 82% of them present only once. The study, taken as a whole, reports: DRB1 had the most TCR associations and HLA-C the fewest, a later analysis found, with rates varying by HLA locus. A later analysis found that most CMV-associated TCR beta chains appeared HLA-restricted.

V is TRBV4-1 and J is TRBJ2-3; 7 bases map to TRBD2. The receptor was derived from a male donor in good health and CMV-seronegative. Sequenced sample: PBMCs. The CDR3 loop is CASSQAPAGASTDTQYF. The CDR3 nucleotides read TGCGCCAGCAGCCAAGCACCTGCGGGAGCCAGCACAGATACGCAGTATTTT.